This TCR beta chain was recovered during a study of blood T cell repertoires in COVID-19. Study in general: Samples came from the United States, Italy and Spain, spanning acute and convalescent COVID-19. Sources were T cells, B-cell-depleted T cells, or PBMCs; the material itself was cDNA or gDNA.

In the original analysis: Reference gene primer amplification gave estimated nucleated cell counts. Repertoires were generated with immunoSEQ multiplex PCR, while TCRdb's copy carries only in-frame clones and drops some. The V and J calls and the clone size are those of that table, but D and trimming were determined from the DNA. The data show about 160,000 clones, over 75% seen once. The Seattle site enrolled patients during active infection and followed them longitudinally. In germline, CDR1 is SGHRS, CDR2 YFSETQ. With 1 base removed from V and 0 bases from J, the gap between germline ends came to 8 bases. CDR3 length equals 15 residues.

This TCR was recovered from a man of 80 years or more with COVID-19, enrolled during active disease. This rearrangement joins TRBV5-1 to TRBJ1-5; D gene unclear. The sample taken for sequencing was peripheral blood. CDR3 nucleotide sequence: TGCGCCAGCAGCTTGTTCGGGGATAGCAATCAGCCCCAGCATTTT. Translation: CASSLFGDSNQPQHF.